Described below is a single TCR beta chain sequence and its context. The antigen remains unidentified. In germline, CDR1 is SGHVS, CDR2 FNYEAQ. This CDR3 is built from 15 residues. V gave up 2 bases and J gave up 7 bases, with 12 bases separating them. A multiplex PCR was run with 60 Vbeta primers and 13 Jbeta primers. Data came from immunoSEQ multiplex PCR; TCRdb stores just in-frame clones and leaves some out. The ten most abundant clones cover 0.83% of a sample with around 70,000 clones. This specimen comes from a study of cytomegalovirus exposure and HLA in healthy donors. Study summary: Unique TCRs numbering some 80 million, obtained from HLA-typed donors, made up an early data release. Genotyping showed roughly 77% of 300 to 450 donors falling in the Caucasian-associated ancestry cluster. Findings and limits, study-wide: The Asian-associated ancestry cluster reportedly had fewer N-insertions than the approximately 610-donor mean in a later analysis. It was 164 TCR beta chains that were listed as cytomegalovirus-associated.

The source of this sequence is a boy aged 10-17 years in good health and CMV-seronegative. V usage is TRBV7-6 and J usage is TRBJ1-6; D is undetermined. The source material was PBMCs. The CDR3, as DNA: TGTGCCAGCAGCTTAAATGCAGGCGAGAATTCACCCCTCCACTTT. Translation gives CASSLNAGENSPLHF.